This is a list of T cell receptor beta chains from one sample in a study of patients and donors after allogeneic stem cell transplantation. Via MiXCR, TCRdb re-called the RT-PCR reads, giving one row per CDR3 protein. The sample holds 390,000 or so distinct CDR3 sequences; roughly 17% are singletons and the top ten take 6.5% to 7.5%. Sequencing input: blood, either unsorted or a sorted T cell fraction (not recorded which). The receptors come from a human donor who was either an allogeneic HSCT recipient or a stem cell or donor lymphocyte infusion donor (not recorded which). It is not recorded whose cells these are; they may come from a transplant donor. Both conserved end residues are part of each CDR3. The D gene is left open where the match is weak. Some rows mark clone size as missing; the rest say once, few, many or name a class of expanded clone.

V gene	J gene	clone size	D gene	CDR3 protein	CDR3 DNA
TRBV12-3/TRBV12-4	TRBJ1-6	many	NA	CASRSSDSPLHF	TGTGCCAGCAGAAGCAGCGATTCACCCCTCCACTTT
TRBV14	TRBJ2-7	NA	NA	CASSQVFGSGSHEQYF	TGTGCCAGCAGCCAAGTCTTTGGTAGCGGCAGCCACGAGCAGTACTTC
TRBV2	TRBJ2-3	NA	NA	CASSEEAATITDTQYF	TGTGCCAGCAGTGAGGAGGCAGCAACTATCACAGATACGCAGTATTTT
TRBV4-2	TRBJ2-7	few	NA	CASSQLPSYEQYF	TGTGCCAGCAGCCAACTACCCTCCTACGAGCAGTACTTC
TRBV19	TRBJ1-3	few	NA	CASTWTALGNTIYF	TGTGCCAGTACCTGGACAGCCCTCGGAAACACCATATATTTT
TRBV5-5	TRBJ1-2	NA	NA	CASSLRADPGDYGYTF	TGTGCCAGCAGCTTAAGAGCTGACCCGGGGGACTATGGCTACACCTTC
TRBV11-2	TRBJ2-3	NA	NA	CASSFAGASSTDTQYF	TGTGCCAGCAGCTTTGCGGGTGCCAGCTCCACAGATACGCAGTATTTT
TRBV5-1	TRBJ2-7	NA	TRBD1	CASSLVRDSSYEQYF	TGCGCCAGCAGCTTGGTAAGGGACAGCTCCTACGAGCAGTACTTC
TRBV6-7	TRBJ1-1	NA	NA	CASSYASMGDTEAFF	TGTGCCAGCAGTTACGCCTCAATGGGGGACACTGAAGCTTTCTTT
TRBV7-7	TRBJ2-2	few	NA	CASSAGLGPWNTGELFF	TGTGCTAGCAGCGCTGGCTTGGGCCCATGGAACACCGGGGAGCTGTTTTTT
TRBV9	TRBJ1-4	NA	NA	CASSPGGQGIPKLFF	TGTGCCAGCAGCCCCGGCGGGCAGGGGATCCCAAAACTGTTTTTT
TRBV18	TRBJ1-6	NA	NA	CASSPLNSGVNSPLHF	TGTGCCAGCTCACCTCTAAACTCCGGAGTAAATTCACCCCTCCACTTT
TRBV20-1	TRBJ2-7	NA	NA	CSARLATYEQYF	TGCAGTGCTAGATTAGCGACCTACGAGCAGTACTTC
TRBV7-2	TRBJ2-5	few	NA	CASSLAGQGRETQYF	TGTGCCAGCAGCTTAGCGGGGCAGGGAAGGGAGACCCAGTACTTC
TRBV29-1	TRBJ1-5	NA	NA	CSVLLADNQPQHF	TGCAGCGTTCTGCTCGCGGACAATCAGCCCCAGCATTTT
TRBV6-5	TRBJ2-5	NA	NA	CASSYLRASRETQYF	TGTGCCAGCAGTTACCTTCGGGCCTCGAGGGAGACCCAGTACTTC
TRBV20-1	TRBJ2-2	NA	NA	CSASLEGGGDPGELFF	TGCAGTGCATCTTTAGAGGGGGGGGGTGATCCCGGGGAGCTGTTTTTT
TRBV12-3/TRBV12-4	TRBJ2-1	NA	TRBD2	CASSLIPSSGRAREQFF	TGTGCCAGCAGTTTAATCCCAAGTAGCGGGAGGGCCCGTGAGCAGTTCTTC
TRBV10-3	TRBJ1-2	few	NA	CAISESREEDGYTF	TGTGCCATCAGTGAGTCCCGGGAGGAAGACGGCTACACCTTC
TRBV10-3	TRBJ2-2	NA	NA	CAISGTGFTGELFF	TGTGCCATCAGTGGGACGGGGTTCACCGGGGAGCTGTTTTTT
TRBV7-3	TRBJ2-1	few	TRBD2	CASSLTPPRGAGKHNEQFF	TGTGCCAGCAGCTTAACCCCACCAAGGGGAGCGGGAAAGCACAATGAGCAGTTCTTC
TRBV20-1	TRBJ1-1	few	TRBD1	CSAPRDRAMNTEAFF	TGCAGTGCTCCCCGGGACAGAGCGATGAACACTGAAGCTTTCTTT
TRBV12-3/TRBV12-4	TRBJ2-4	few	TRBD1	CASRYRTDRAHKNIQYF	TGTGCCAGCAGGTATCGAACCGACAGGGCCCATAAAAACATTCAGTACTTC
TRBV6-1	TRBJ2-7	NA	TRBD1	CASSGGQLPYEQYF	TGTGCCAGCAGTGGGGGACAGCTACCCTACGAGCAGTACTTC
TRBV27	TRBJ2-1	NA	NA	CASSTGPYNEQFF	TGTGCCAGCAGTACGGGACCCTACAATGAGCAGTTCTTC
TRBV5-6	TRBJ1-2	few	NA	CASSTTGQRGYTF	TGTGCCAGCAGCACCACAGGACAGCGAGGCTACACCTTC
TRBV10-3	TRBJ1-1	few	TRBD1	CAISAKTGGRTEAFF	TGTGCCATCAGTGCCAAGACAGGGGGTCGCACTGAAGCTTTCTTT
TRBV6-1	TRBJ2-3	NA	NA	CASSRGTAGADTQYF	TGTGCCAGCAGTCGGGGGACAGCTGGGGCAGATACGCAGTATTTT
TRBV3-1	TRBJ2-1	NA	NA	CASSQDRRANEQFF	TGTGCCAGCAGCCAAGATAGGCGGGCCAATGAGCAGTTCTTC
TRBV29-1	TRBJ1-1	NA	NA	CSAKVTNTEAFF	TGCAGCGCCAAAGTTACGAACACTGAAGCTTTCTTT
TRBV30	TRBJ1-2	few	TRBD1	CAWSRTGGAYGYTF	TGTGCCTGGAGTAGGACAGGGGGCGCCTATGGCTACACCTTC
TRBV12-5	TRBJ1-1	few	TRBD1	CASGLTGGQAGTEAFF	TGTGCTAGTGGTTTGACCGGCGGACAGGCGGGGACTGAAGCTTTCTTT
TRBV5-4	TRBJ2-2	few	NA	CASSSGGGSTGELFF	TGTGCCAGCAGCTCTGGTGGGGGAAGCACCGGGGAGCTGTTTTTT
TRBV6-1	TRBJ1-1	NA	NA	CASNRGRNTEAFF	TGTGCCAGCAATCGGGGTAGGAACACTGAAGCTTTCTTT
TRBV6-2/TRBV6-3	TRBJ2-7	NA	NA	CASSYRPAGEQYF	TGTGCCAGCAGCTACAGACCGGCGGGGGAGCAGTACTTC
TRBV25-1	TRBJ2-6	few	NA	CAVSGANVLTF	TGTGCTGTCTCTGGGGCCAACGTCCTGACTTTC
TRBV9	TRBJ2-1	NA	TRBD2	CASSVSLAEYNEQFF	TGTGCCAGCAGCGTAAGCCTAGCGGAGTACAATGAGCAGTTCTTC
TRBV5-4	TRBJ2-1	few	TRBD2	CASSSQWGGDDEQFF	TGTGCCAGCAGCTCACAATGGGGGGGAGATGATGAGCAGTTCTTC
TRBV12-5	TRBJ2-1	NA	NA	CASGTPIDEQFF	TGTGCTAGTGGTACCCCTATCGATGAGCAGTTCTTC
TRBV10-3	TRBJ2-1	many	TRBD2	CAISGTAGGLYEQFF	TGTGCCATCAGTGGAACAGCGGGAGGGCTTTATGAGCAGTTCTTC
TRBV7-9	TRBJ2-3	many	NA	CASSADGTDTQYF	TGTGCCAGCAGCGCGGACGGCACAGATACGCAGTATTTT
TRBV10-3	TRBJ2-6	NA	NA	CAISENRVGLGANVLTF	TGTGCCATCAGTGAGAACAGGGTAGGGCTTGGGGCCAACGTCCTGACTTTC
TRBV5-1	TRBJ2-5	NA	TRBD1	CASSPGTVEETQYF	TGCGCCAGCAGCCCGGGGACAGTTGAAGAGACCCAGTACTTC
TRBV14	TRBJ2-3	NA	NA	CASSRGRRVADTQYF	TGTGCCAGCAGCCGGGGGCGGAGGGTCGCAGATACGCAGTATTTT
TRBV7-6	TRBJ1-5	few	NA	CASSLSSNNQPQHF	TGTGCCAGCAGCTTAAGCAGTAACAATCAGCCCCAGCATTTT
TRBV29-1	TRBJ2-1	few	TRBD2	CSVLRGFNEQFF	TGCAGCGTTTTGCGGGGGTTTAATGAGCAGTTCTTC
TRBV6-1	TRBJ2-1	many	TRBD2	CASTKSGRADEQFF	TGTGCCAGCACCAAGAGCGGGAGGGCCGATGAGCAGTTCTTC
TRBV7-8	TRBJ2-5	NA	NA	CASSLDGFRQETQYF	TGTGCCAGCAGCTTAGATGGGTTCCGCCAAGAGACCCAGTACTTC
TRBV11-2	TRBJ1-2	many	NA	CASSLGWGDYGYTF	TGTGCCAGCAGCTTAGGGTGGGGGGACTATGGCTACACCTTC
TRBV7-9	TRBJ2-1	few	TRBD2	CASSLVASGGNEQFF	TGTGCCAGCAGCTTAGTGGCTAGCGGGGGTAATGAGCAGTTCTTC
TRBV20-1	TRBJ1-1	few	NA	CSVRVEGSGTEAFF	TGCAGTGTTAGAGTTGAGGGATCTGGCACTGAAGCTTTCTTT
TRBV9	TRBJ2-1	NA	NA	CASSFRDNYNEQFF	TGTGCCAGCAGCTTCCGGGACAACTACAATGAGCAGTTCTTC
TRBV10-3	TRBJ2-7	NA	NA	CAIISEPTYEQYF	TGTGCCATCATTAGCGAACCCACCTACGAGCAGTACTTC
TRBV7-6	TRBJ2-1	NA	TRBD1	CASSPDREYNEQFF	TGTGCCAGCAGTCCTGACAGGGAATACAATGAGCAGTTCTTC